This TCR beta chain was documented in a study of cytomegalovirus exposure and HLA in healthy donors. This CDR3 has 14 amino acids. The V gene end was trimmed by 3 bases and the J gene end by 1 base; junction bases not matched to a gene: 2. Germline V lookup: CDR1 MDHEN, CDR2 SYDVKM. Regarding this clone: Its antigen remains unknown.

PCR employed 60 Vbeta and 13 Jbeta primers. Method: immunoSEQ multiplex PCR; TCRdb's copy keeps in-frame clones and lacks some. Of about 120,000 clones in the sample, 72% were seen once. Study outcomes and limitations: Presence/absence results assume similar sequencing depth per donor, which may not hold.

The receptor was derived from a man younger than 40 in good health and CMV-seronegative. Sequenced input: PBMCs. The gene calls are TRBV28 and TRBJ2-5; 7 bases align to TRBD2. In DNA form, the CDR3 reads TGTGCCAGCAGTTTTTGGACTAGCCAAGAGACCCAGTACTTC. Amino acids: CASSFWTSQETQYF.